This T cell receptor beta chain was identified during a study of blood T cell repertoires in COVID-19 (dated by TCRdb to about 2020). With regard to the full study: The collaborator samples originated in the United States, Italy and Spain and spanned the acute and convalescent phases of COVID-19. The material from the prospective study consisted of cDNA or gDNA derived from T cells, B-cell-depleted T cells, or PBMCs. Deeply sampled blood TCRbeta repertoires from subjects exposed to, actively infected with, or recovered from COVID-19 were included in the dataset. The repertoires were made available in a free public database intended to serve as a resource for research on the immune response to SARS-CoV-2. The samples were drawn from two sources: the first 160 participants of the ongoing ImmuneRACE study, and 950 to 1,500 subjects contributed by 6 global collaborators. Sample metadata almost always included a de-identified subject ID, COVID-19 status, age in years and sex. Where available, HLA class I and class II types were obtained from metadata supplied by the sample provider rather than from assay-based typing.

The CDR3 numbers 15 residues from cysteine through phenylalanine. CDR3 DNA only is kept here, 45 bases in frame from base 1. The CDR1 and CDR2 encoded by the germline V gene (reference sequence) are LGHDT and YNNKEL. Trimming at the junction amounts to 4 bases on V and 3 bases on J, and the germline ends lie 10 bases apart. Collaborating institutions collected whole blood in K2EDTA tubes following their own protocols. For TCRbeta analysis, collaborator samples were shipped as frozen whole blood, as isolated PBMCs, or as DNA extracted from either sample type. TCRbeta CDR3 regions were amplified from genomic DNA using the immunoSEQ Assay, a bias-controlled multiplex PCR. Per the source publication's procedure: The number of nucleated cells in each sample was estimated from the amplification of reference gene primers within the assay. Sequence reads were collapsed and filtered to measure the absolute abundance of every unique TCRbeta CDR3 rearrangement. For each sample, productive Simpson clonality was calculated by taking the square root of Simpson's diversity index across productive rearrangements. What TCRdb holds here is the immuneACCESS table cut down to in-frame rearrangements. Part of the clones is not present; checked against another copy, under half of the missing clones reflect an unresolved V gene, and the others are unexplained. That table supplies the V and J calls and clone size; D and trimming were determined from the DNA. This sample gives over 90,000 clones in total; around 84% of them show up just once. Over 10% of the sample rests with the top ten.

General conclusions and limits of the study: The quantity of clinical and demographic metadata differed by source and by participant and was supplied without curation.

On this clone itself: Its antigen specificity is not known. Base qualities were left out, and no much larger clone turns up one base away.

The sequence was collected from a woman aged 55 to 70 in a cohort sampled during active or convalescent COVID-19. The chain links TRBV3-1 (or the pseudogene TRBV3-2) with TRBJ1-6, with a weak D call of TRBD1 (5 bases match). Sequencing was carried out using peripheral blood. The nucleotides are TGTGCCAGCAGCCCCACGGGGGTCTATAATTCACCCCTCCACTTT. The resulting protein is CASSPTGVYNSPLHF.